A selection of T cell receptor beta chains follows, all from one sample in a study of T cells in Graves' hyperthyroidism and ophthalmopathy. TCRdb reprocessed the multiplex PCR reads with MiXCR, giving one entry per CDR3 protein. This table holds about 600,000 distinct CDR3 sequences, 14% found once. The sequenced sample was blood. These receptors originate from a woman between 50 and 59 years old with Graves' ophthalmopathy. CDR3s include the opening cysteine and the closing phenylalanine or tryptophan. Fields, in order: CDR3 protein, CDR3 length, V gene.

CASSRGNRNEQFF | 13 | TRBV6-2/TRBV6-3
CASSLGARGNEQFF | 14 | TRBV5-1
CASSLGATGSSGYTF | 15 | TRBV7-9
CASSQTAGGGYTF | 13 | TRBV5-1
CASSKDILRTGELFF | 15 | TRBV25-1
CASSLGLAVWGPYNEQFF | 18 | TRBV18
CASGSTEAFF | 10 | TRBV7-9
CASSPDLNEQFF | 12 | TRBV27
CASSRQGASGYTF | 13 | TRBV7-9
CASSRAGADNEQFF | 14 | TRBV6-2/TRBV6-3
CAWSTGDAGELFF | 13 | TRBV30
CASSQQGDSNQPQHF | 15 | TRBV18
CASSLSQGGGGHGYTF | 16 | TRBV7-2
CASSTRGQPFGNEQFF | 16 | TRBV9
CAWSAQRKAETQYF | 14 | TRBV30
CASSFPPTGAGYTF | 14 | TRBV28
CASKPRSYEQYF | 12 | TRBV2
CASSSGQGPSGYTF | 14 | TRBV5-1
CSARSTSGSRGSGEQFF | 17 | TRBV20-1
CASREPNNADTQYF | 14 | TRBV12-3/TRBV12-4
CASSLVSLAGAETQYF | 16 | TRBV7-2
CASSQGTGLAGDEQYF | 16 | TRBV28
CSVERFSGRASEQFF | 15 | TRBV29-1
CASSGRRDGTPTYEQYF | 17 | TRBV25-1
CASTQRDSNQPQHF | 14 | TRBV2
CASSLGYSVPYEQYF | 15 | TRBV11-2
CASRQYREIHSNQPQHF | 17 | TRBV5-1
CASSLYGRQPQHF | 13 | TRBV5-4
CASSQDLRNTNYGYTF | 16 | TRBV4-3
CASSQVVELGQETQYF | 16 | TRBV7-8
CAIRQGPNTGELFF | 14 | TRBV9
CASSVSGAGYSGETQYF | 17 | TRBV9
CASSLVLAAASYNEQFF | 17 | TRBV11-2
CATSEPGLTVINEQFF | 16 | TRBV24-1
CASSLELINNSPLHF | 15 | TRBV7-2
CASSPQSGRANEQFF | 15 | TRBV7-3
CATSREETGDEQFF | 14 | TRBV15
CASSLGDRERETQYF | 15 | TRBV19
CASSQEVRGTSGISTDTQYF | 20 | TRBV4-2
CASRRTDEQFF | 11 | TRBV11-2
CAWSGGTRTDTQYF | 14 | TRBV30
CSAREGSGSSYEQYF | 15 | TRBV20-1